A selection of T cell receptor beta chains follows, all from one sample in a study of blood T cell repertoires in COVID-19. Some clones are missing from TCRdb's copy, which holds only in-frame ones; the method was immunoSEQ multiplex PCR. Among around 190,000 clones listed, 65% to 85% were seen once. Sequencing used PBMCs or T cells enriched from blood (not recorded which). Every receptor here comes from a woman aged 25 to 39 who had been exposed to COVID-19. CDR3s leave out the opening cysteine and the closing phenylalanine or tryptophan.

>TRBV9|TRBJ1-2
ASSSMDRDNYGYT
>TRBV5-1|TRBJ1-4
ASSPGGQSNEKLF
>TRBV5-4|TRBJ1-2
ASSLVGKVGGGYT
>TRBV5-6|TRBJ2-1
ASSWGGGLSSYNEQF
>TRBV10-3|TRBJ2-1
AIRPREDGMNEQF
>TRBV6-5|TRBJ1-4
ASIQIQGRNEKLF
>TRBV27|TRBJ2-1
ASSLGTGVYNEQF
>TRBV12-3/TRBV12-4|TRBJ1-2
ASSSTGIQGYT
>TRBV2|TRBJ2-7
ASNSWGEWDSYEQY
>TRBV11-2|TRBJ1-1
ASSLRGNRGRGTEAF
>TRBV10-1|TRBJ2-7
ASRIHPLAGATYEQY
>TRBV12-3/TRBV12-4|TRBJ1-2
ASTRRGDYGYT
>TRBV29-1|TRBJ2-3
SAARTGGVTDTQY
>TRBV3-1/TRBV3-2|TRBJ1-4
ASSQTGGIGEKLF
>TRBV6-5|TRBJ1-2
ASSLMGQGNYGYT
>TRBV7-6|TRBJ1-5
ASSFSDRQPQH
>TRBV29-1|TRBJ1-1
SVEGHLNTEAF
>TRBV5-1|TRBJ2-3
ASSPALTGGTDTQY
>TRBV12-3/TRBV12-4|TRBJ2-2
ASRRGQAGELF
>TRBV7-3|TRBJ1-1
ASSLQGNTEAF
>TRBV2|TRBJ2-5
ASSRDRGGETQY
>TRBV7-9|TRBJ1-2
ASSLNGTNTDYGYT
>TRBV27|TRBJ1-2
ASGQRDRYSSEFGYT
>TRBV21-1|TRBJ2-7
ASSKEAGHEQY
>TRBV7-2|TRBJ1-2
ASSTGQGWGYT
>TRBV29-1|TRBJ1-4
SVAGRANEKLF
>TRBV19|TRBJ1-5
ASGNRVPQH
>TRBV27|TRBJ1-4
ASSNTGALNEKLF
>TRBV27|TRBJ1-2
ASSRQGDNNYGYT
>TRBV7-9|TRBJ2-6
ASSPTGSGANVLT
>TRBV7-9|TRBJ2-7
ASSTSGGHYEQY
>TRBV5-5|TRBJ2-3
ASSSWTGRHTDTQY
>TRBV25-1|TRBJ1-1
ASSEFGGNTEAF
>TRBV29-1|TRBJ1-1
SVKTGQVETEAF
>TRBV19|TRBJ1-4
ASRRDGRDRPRRDEKLF
>TRBV27|TRBJ1-2
ASRLDGTGGVLTYGYT
>TRBV5-1|TRBJ1-1
ASSSDRDPEAF
>TRBV7-3|TRBJ1-2
ASSLDPDYGYT
>TRBV6-5|TRBJ1-1
ASTLRGQGAAEAF
>TRBV18|TRBJ1-4
ASSSGAGVRANEKLF
>TRBV11-2|TRBJ2-7
ASSSLGPRGEQY
>TRBV14|TRBJ2-3
ASSQVFPHTQY
>TRBV5-4|TRBJ2-1
ASSSSSSYNEQF
>TRBV5-6|TRBJ1-5
ASSLGRQGPQH
>TRBV5-1|TRBJ1-1
ASTGEGNTEAF